Listed below are T cell receptor beta chains from one sample, sequenced in a study of blood T cell repertoires in COVID-19. Generated by immunoSEQ multiplex PCR, the TCRdb table keeps only in-frame clones and is missing some. This sample has around 69,000 clones; approximately 88% occur once, and the top ten carry more than 7%. Sample: peripheral blood. The receptor set was obtained from a man in his forties or fifties with active COVID-19. Each CDR3 is given with its conserved first and last residue. Each record gives: CDR3 protein, CDR3 DNA, D gene, CDR3 length, clone size, J gene, V gene. D genes are given only for firm matches. The listing skips clone size in some rows; elsewhere it reads once, few, many or a size class.

cdr3_aa: CASSRRTSGTRDEQFF; cdr3_nt: TGTGCCAGCAGTCGACGGACTAGCGGGACCAGGGATGAGCAGTTCTTC; d_call: TRBD2; cdr3_length: 16; clone_size: .; j_call: TRBJ2-1; v_call: TRBV6-2/TRBV6-3
cdr3_aa: CSVYPTGDYNEQFF; cdr3_nt: TGCAGCGTTTACCCGACAGGGGATTACAATGAGCAGTTCTTC; d_call: TRBD1; cdr3_length: 14; clone_size: .; j_call: TRBJ2-1; v_call: TRBV29-1
cdr3_aa: CASSLTARGNYGYTF; cdr3_nt: TGTGCCAGCAGCTTAACGGCCAGGGGGAACTATGGCTACACCTTC; d_call: TRBD1; cdr3_length: 15; clone_size: .; j_call: TRBJ1-2; v_call: TRBV7-2
cdr3_aa: CASSGGLARPEQYF; cdr3_nt: TGTGCCAGCAGCGGTGGACTAGCCCGCCCCGAGCAGTACTTC; d_call: TRBD2; cdr3_length: 14; clone_size: .; j_call: TRBJ2-7; v_call: TRBV7-2
cdr3_aa: CASSNRGGVREKLFF; cdr3_nt: TGTGCCAGTAGCAACCGAGGGGGCGTTCGTGAAAAACTGTTTTTT; d_call: TRBD1; cdr3_length: 15; clone_size: .; j_call: TRBJ1-4; v_call: TRBV19
cdr3_aa: CASRDTGNTIYF; cdr3_nt: TGTGCCAGCAGGGACACTGGAAACACCATATATTTT; d_call: .; cdr3_length: 12; clone_size: .; j_call: TRBJ1-3; v_call: TRBV6-6
cdr3_aa: CASSYDTNYGYTF; cdr3_nt: TGTGCCAGCAGTTACGACACTAACTATGGCTACACCTTC; d_call: .; cdr3_length: 13; clone_size: .; j_call: TRBJ1-2; v_call: TRBV6-5
cdr3_aa: CASSLQGSGNTIYF; cdr3_nt: TGCGCCAGCAGCCTACAGGGGTCTGGAAACACCATATATTTT; d_call: TRBD1; cdr3_length: 14; clone_size: .; j_call: TRBJ1-3; v_call: TRBV5-1
cdr3_aa: CASKGVGTDTQYF; cdr3_nt: TGTGCCAGCAAGGGGGTCGGCACAGATACGCAGTATTTT; d_call: .; cdr3_length: 13; clone_size: once; j_call: TRBJ2-3; v_call: TRBV6-5
cdr3_aa: CASSQVDAGGLNEQFF; cdr3_nt: TGTGCCAGCAGCCAAGTCGATGCGGGGGGACTCAATGAGCAGTTCTTC; d_call: TRBD2; cdr3_length: 16; clone_size: .; j_call: TRBJ2-1; v_call: TRBV4-2
cdr3_aa: CASSQAGGERADTQYF; cdr3_nt: TGCGCCAGCAGCCAAGCCGGGGGGGAGCGCGCAGATACGCAGTATTTT; d_call: TRBD2; cdr3_length: 16; clone_size: .; j_call: TRBJ2-3; v_call: TRBV4-1
cdr3_aa: CASSRVFEGATGELFF; cdr3_nt: TGTGCCAGCAGCCGGGTGTTCGAGGGGGCCACCGGGGAGCTGTTTTTT; d_call: TRBD1; cdr3_length: 16; clone_size: .; j_call: TRBJ2-2; v_call: TRBV3-1/TRBV3-2
cdr3_aa: CASSQGGQDYEQYF; cdr3_nt: TGTGCCAGCAGCCAAGGGGGACAGGACTACGAGCAGTACTTC; d_call: TRBD1; cdr3_length: 14; clone_size: few; j_call: TRBJ2-7; v_call: TRBV3-1/TRBV3-2
cdr3_aa: CASSPPTGNQPQHF; cdr3_nt: TGTGCCAGCAGTCCTCCAACGGGCAATCAGCCCCAGCATTTT; d_call: .; cdr3_length: 14; clone_size: .; j_call: TRBJ1-5; v_call: TRBV6-6
cdr3_aa: CASRIVQGSGNTIYF; cdr3_nt: TGTGCCAGCAGGATCGTACAGGGGTCCGGAAACACCATATATTTT; d_call: TRBD1; cdr3_length: 15; clone_size: .; j_call: TRBJ1-3; v_call: TRBV2
cdr3_aa: CASSWEGLAEAFF; cdr3_nt: TGTGCCAGCTCTTGGGAGGGGCTCGCTGAAGCTTTCTTT; d_call: .; cdr3_length: 13; clone_size: .; j_call: TRBJ1-1; v_call: TRBV2
cdr3_aa: CASSQDRWLAGETSTDTQYF; cdr3_nt: TGTGCCAGCAGCCAAGATAGGTGGCTAGCGGGAGAAACTAGCACAGATACGCAGTATTTT; d_call: TRBD2; cdr3_length: 20; clone_size: .; j_call: TRBJ2-3; v_call: TRBV4-2
cdr3_aa: CASSLPGQTNGYTF; cdr3_nt: TGTGCCAGCAGCTTACCGGGACAAACTAATGGCTACACCTTC; d_call: .; cdr3_length: 14; clone_size: .; j_call: TRBJ1-2; v_call: TRBV5-5
cdr3_aa: CASTNTAGGTEAFF; cdr3_nt: TGTGCCAGCACCAATACCGCAGGGGGCACTGAAGCTTTCTTT; d_call: TRBD1; cdr3_length: 14; clone_size: .; j_call: TRBJ1-1; v_call: TRBV2
cdr3_aa: CASGGEGTAKNIQYF; cdr3_nt: TGTGCCAGCGGGGGAGAAGGGACAGCTAAAAACATTCAGTACTTC; d_call: TRBD1; cdr3_length: 15; clone_size: .; j_call: TRBJ2-4; v_call: TRBV6-5
cdr3_aa: CASSLERGTYGYTF; cdr3_nt: TGCGCCAGCAGCTTGGAAAGGGGAACCTATGGCTACACCTTC; d_call: .; cdr3_length: 14; clone_size: .; j_call: TRBJ1-2; v_call: TRBV5-1
cdr3_aa: CASSSGPGSNQPQHF; cdr3_nt: TGTGCCAGCAGTTCGGGTCCTGGCAGCAATCAGCCCCAGCATTTT; d_call: .; cdr3_length: 15; clone_size: .; j_call: TRBJ1-5; v_call: TRBV6-5
cdr3_aa: CASSAGSYEQYF; cdr3_nt: TGTGCCAGCTCGGCGGGTTCCTACGAGCAGTACTTC; d_call: .; cdr3_length: 12; clone_size: .; j_call: TRBJ2-7; v_call: TRBV6-5
cdr3_aa: CASSSSGGLVREQYF; cdr3_nt: TGCGCCAGCAGTTCTAGCGGGGGATTGGTTCGCGAGCAGTACTTC; d_call: TRBD2; cdr3_length: 15; clone_size: few; j_call: TRBJ2-7; v_call: TRBV10-1
cdr3_aa: CASSGRTRGLARETQYF; cdr3_nt: TGCGCCAGCAGCGGACGAACACGGGGACTAGCGAGGGAGACCCAGTACTTC; d_call: TRBD2; cdr3_length: 17; clone_size: .; j_call: TRBJ2-5; v_call: TRBV4-1
cdr3_aa: CAWSAKGATNEKLFF; cdr3_nt: TGTGCCTGGAGTGCCAAGGGGGCTACTAATGAAAAACTGTTTTTT; d_call: TRBD1; cdr3_length: 15; clone_size: .; j_call: TRBJ1-4; v_call: TRBV30
cdr3_aa: CASSYSSPSTDTQYF; cdr3_nt: TGTGCCAGCAGTTATAGCAGTCCTAGCACAGATACGCAGTATTTT; d_call: .; cdr3_length: 15; clone_size: .; j_call: TRBJ2-3; v_call: TRBV7-2
cdr3_aa: CASSLAPSDSYNEQFF; cdr3_nt: TGCGCCAGCAGCTTGGCCCCTAGCGATTCCTACAATGAGCAGTTCTTC; d_call: .; cdr3_length: 16; clone_size: .; j_call: TRBJ2-1; v_call: TRBV5-1
cdr3_aa: CAISEEAGLNSPLHF; cdr3_nt: TGTGCCATCAGTGAGGAAGCGGGCCTCAATTCACCCCTCCACTTT; d_call: .; cdr3_length: 15; clone_size: once; j_call: TRBJ1-6; v_call: TRBV10-3
cdr3_aa: CASTSTGLRAQYF; cdr3_nt: TGTGCCAGCACCTCGACAGGCCTGAGGGCCCAGTACTTC; d_call: .; cdr3_length: 13; clone_size: .; j_call: TRBJ2-5; v_call: TRBV25-1
cdr3_aa: CASSDLAGDSDTQYF; cdr3_nt: TGCGCCAGCAGTGATCTAGCGGGGGACTCAGATACGCAGTATTTT; d_call: TRBD2; cdr3_length: 15; clone_size: .; j_call: TRBJ2-3; v_call: TRBV4-3
cdr3_aa: CASSKGQTLGYGYTF; cdr3_nt: TGTGCCAGTAGCAAAGGACAGACGCTAGGCTATGGCTACACCTTC; d_call: .; cdr3_length: 15; clone_size: .; j_call: TRBJ1-2; v_call: TRBV19
cdr3_aa: CATKPQGTADTQYF; cdr3_nt: TGTGCCACCAAACCCCAGGGCACCGCAGATACGCAGTATTTT; d_call: .; cdr3_length: 14; clone_size: .; j_call: TRBJ2-3; v_call: TRBV10-3
cdr3_aa: CAISEADSRYNEQFF; cdr3_nt: TGTGCCATCAGTGAGGCTGACTCTCGCTACAATGAGCAGTTCTTC; d_call: .; cdr3_length: 15; clone_size: once; j_call: TRBJ2-1; v_call: TRBV10-3
cdr3_aa: CASRLARGSSNQPQHF; cdr3_nt: TGTGCAAGTCGCTTAGCGCGAGGGAGTAGCAATCAGCCCCAGCATTTT; d_call: .; cdr3_length: 16; clone_size: .; j_call: TRBJ1-5; v_call: TRBV12-2
cdr3_aa: CASTPTGITIETQYF; cdr3_nt: TGTGCCAGCACCCCGACAGGGATAACAATAGAGACCCAGTACTTC; d_call: TRBD1; cdr3_length: 15; clone_size: .; j_call: TRBJ2-5; v_call: TRBV6-5
cdr3_aa: CASSQTDRAPLYEQYF; cdr3_nt: TGTGCCAGCAGTCAAACCGACAGGGCTCCCCTCTACGAGCAGTACTTC; d_call: TRBD1; cdr3_length: 16; clone_size: .; j_call: TRBJ2-7; v_call: TRBV5-4
cdr3_aa: CASSIRLAEETQYF; cdr3_nt: TGTGCCAGCAGCATCCGACTAGCGGAAGAGACCCAGTACTTC; d_call: .; cdr3_length: 14; clone_size: .; j_call: TRBJ2-5; v_call: TRBV21-1
cdr3_aa: CASSPRAGGPYEQYF; cdr3_nt: TGCGCCAGCAGCCCGCGGGCGGGGGGCCCCTACGAGCAGTACTTC; d_call: TRBD2; cdr3_length: 15; clone_size: few; j_call: TRBJ2-7; v_call: TRBV4-1
cdr3_aa: CASSPTGIPEQYF; cdr3_nt: TGTGCCAGCAGCCCCACAGGGATCCCCGAGCAGTACTTC; d_call: .; cdr3_length: 13; clone_size: .; j_call: TRBJ2-7; v_call: TRBV3-1/TRBV3-2
cdr3_aa: CASSLGTQKQGAFF; cdr3_nt: TGCGCCAGCAGCCTAGGGACACAAAAACAGGGAGCTTTCTTT; d_call: .; cdr3_length: 14; clone_size: .; j_call: TRBJ1-1; v_call: TRBV5-1
cdr3_aa: CASSSSNAGANVLTF; cdr3_nt: TGTGCCAGCAGCTCCTCAAACGCGGGGGCCAACGTCCTGACTTTC; d_call: .; cdr3_length: 15; clone_size: .; j_call: TRBJ2-6; v_call: TRBV7-9
cdr3_aa: CASSREGDTQYF; cdr3_nt: TGTGCCAGCAGCCGCGAGGGAGATACGCAGTATTTT; d_call: .; cdr3_length: 12; clone_size: .; j_call: TRBJ2-3; v_call: TRBV7-8
cdr3_aa: CASSPGLAGAGETQYF; cdr3_nt: TGTGCCAGCAGCCCGGGACTAGCGGGAGCTGGGGAGACCCAGTACTTC; d_call: TRBD2; cdr3_length: 16; clone_size: .; j_call: TRBJ2-5; v_call: TRBV3-1/TRBV3-2
cdr3_aa: CASSQSSSFNEQYF; cdr3_nt: TGTGCCAGCAGCCAATCTAGTAGCTTCAACGAGCAGTACTTC; d_call: .; cdr3_length: 14; clone_size: .; j_call: TRBJ2-7; v_call: TRBV16